One sample yielded the 10 T cell receptor beta chains listed below, sequenced in a study of human T cells and chemical hapten exposure. Regarding treatment: therapeutic diphenylcyclopropenone sensitization with weekly scalp DPC. As the library was built, unique molecular identifiers were attached to individual cDNA molecules. TCRdb reanalysed the reads using MiXCR and keeps one entry per CDR3 protein. Of 4,000 to 4,500 distinct CDR3 sequences in the sample, 49% were seen once. This material consisted of whole blood, taken before DPC sensitization or 2, 6, or about 24 weeks after (not recorded which). The receptors here all came from an adult with alopecia areata. Some clones in this sample may be carry-over from other donors' samples. This table probably holds off-target reads from a library built for another chain.

The chain recombines TRBV6-1 with TRBJ2-5, with 11 bases fitting TRBD2. Germline CDR1 MNHNS, CDR2 SASEGT. The trim removed 3 bases at V and 5 bases at J, leaving 5 bases unmatched. This CDR3 is built from 15 residues. The CDR3 coding sequence is TGTGCCAGCAGTGACCAACCTAGCGGGGGGGAGACCCAGTACTTC. It translates to CASSDQPSGGETQYF.

The chain employs TRBV4-2 and TRBJ2-3, with 7 bases that match TRBD2. The junction had 8 bases not matched to a gene; V was cut back by 1 base and J by 1 base. The V gene's germline CDR1 is LGHNA and CDR2 YNFKEQ. The CDR3 runs 17 residues. In DNA form, the CDR3 reads TGTGCCAGCAGCCAAGCTGCGTCGCTAGCGGGCACAGATACGCAGTATTTT. Its protein product is CASSQAASLAGTDTQYF.

The chain has TRBV29-1 and TRBJ2-7; D is possibly TRBD1 (6 bases). This CDR3 contains 15 residues. The germline CDR1 and CDR2 sequences are SQVTM and ANQGSEA. Trimming removed 3 bases at V and 4 bases at J, with 19 bases between. The CDR3 nucleotides are TGCAGCGTTGAGCGAACAGGGCGTATGGGGTACGAGCAGTACTTC. Encoded protein: CSVERTGRMGYEQYF.

This chain joins TRBV5-1 and TRBJ1-1, with D possibly TRBD1 on 5 matching bases. This CDR3 comprises 13 residues. CDR1 and CDR2 from the germline V gene are SGHRS and YFSETQ. Trimming removed 0 bases at V and 6 bases at J, with 9 bases between. The DNA for the CDR3 is TGCGCCAGCAGCTTGGTAGGGGTAGCTGAAGCTTTCTTT. It codes for CASSLVGVAEAFF.

This clonotype was detected only once. The V gene is TRBV2, the J gene TRBJ2-7, with TRBD2 matching over 10 bases. The CDR3 is 17 amino acids. V dropped 4 bases and J dropped 1; count of bases not matched to a gene: 10. Per the germline V gene, CDR1 is SNHLY and CDR2 is FYNNEI. The DNA of the CDR3 is TGTGCCAGCAGTGCAATTTGGGCACTAGCGGGATCCTACGAGCAGTACTTC. Translated: CASSAIWALAGSYEQYF.

V is TRBV18 and J is TRBJ2-3; 10 bases fit TRBD1. From germline, CDR1 is KGHSH and CDR2 LQKENI. The trim removed 2 bases at V and 2 bases at J, leaving 7 bases unmatched. The CDR3 has 17 residues. CDR3 DNA sequence: TGTGCCAGCTCACCATATATAGGGACAGGGGCCACAGATACGCAGTATTTT. It codes for CASSPYIGTGATDTQYF.

This clonotype was detected only a few times. The chain carries TRBV6-5 and TRBJ2-7; no clear D gene. V was shortened by 6 bases and J by 4 bases, with 13 bases between the two germline ends. CDR1 is MNHEY, CDR2 SVGAGI, per germline. This CDR3 has 13 amino acids. CDR3: CASRKPTGYEQYF. Here the CDR3 DNA reads TGTGCCAGCAGGAAACCAACCGGGTACGAGCAGTACTTC.

This chain connects TRBV7-2 to TRBJ2-7; D unclear. V was clipped by 4 bases and J by 0 bases, with 10 bases between them. Germline V lookup: CDR1 SGHTA, CDR2 FQGNSA. The CDR3 is made up of 14 amino acids. The CDR3 is CASSSPVSSYEQYF. The DNA of the CDR3 is TGTGCCAGCAGCTCGCCGGTGAGCTCCTACGAGCAGTACTTC.

The sample holds a few counts of this clonotype. The chain is built from TRBV11-2 and TRBJ2-5; D gene uncertain. The CDR3 sequence is 13 residues long. Trimming took 4 bases from V and 4 from J, leaving 10 bases between them. Germline CDR1 reads SGHAT; CDR2 reads FQNNGV. The CDR3 nucleotides are TGTGCCAGCAGCTCCCGGTTGGGAGAGACCCAGTACTTC. Residues: CASSSRLGETQYF. Drawing the rest from reference TRBV11-2 and TRBJ2-5, the complete variable domain is EAGVAQSPRYKIIEKRQSVAFWCNPISGHATLYWYQQILGQGPKLLIQFQNNGVVDDSQLPKDRFSAERLKGVDSTLKIQPAKLEDSAVYLCASSSRLGETQYFGPGTRLLVL.

The CDR3 loop reads CASKAGTSTDTQYF. The DNA for the CDR3 is TGTGCCAGCAAAGCAGGGACTTCCACAGATACGCAGTATTTT. The V gene is TRBV7-6, the J gene TRBJ2-3; D is perhaps TRBD2 (6 bases). Trimming shortened V by 7 bases and J by 2 bases, and 13 bases separated the two germline ends. The length of the CDR3 is 14 residues. CDR1 and CDR2 (germline): SGHVS, FNYEAQ.